This T cell receptor beta chain was recovered during a study of blood T cells in healthy people across ages. General study results and limits: Changes in expanded clonotypes were possibly confounded, as the CMV status of donors was unknown.

This clonotype was recorded a few times. No antigen is known for it. A second roughly 6 to 11 cycle PCR used barcoded and J-beta primers. TCRdb re-analysed the 5' RACE reads in MiXCR, keeping a single row per CDR3 protein. The table has some 790,000 distinct CDR3 sequences, 29% seen once; the top ten hold roughly 17%. Germline trimming cut 0 bases from V and 7 bases from J; bases unmatched to any gene: 4. The CDR3 consists of 15 residues. Germline CDR1 reads KGHSH; CDR2 reads LQKENI. The sequenced sample was blood. V gene TRBV18 combines with J gene TRBJ1-4; 8 nucleotides match TRBD1. The sequence derives from a woman older than 75 in good health. The CDR3 sequence is CASSPPTGVSEKLFF. Written as DNA, the CDR3 is TGTGCCAGCTCACCACCGACAGGGGTTAGTGAAAAACTGTTTTTT.